This T cell receptor beta chain was recovered during a study of graft-versus-host responses after intestinal transplantation. As to this clone: What it binds is unknown.

Using immunoSEQ multiplex PCR, the repertoire was profiled, and TCRdb retains in-frame clones only, with some absent. The repertoire has some 100,000 clones, about nine tenths of them found once; the top ten carry about 0.073%. The CDR3 loop spans 17 amino acids. J was trimmed by 5 bases and V by 5 bases; bases with no gene match: 13. The germline V gene has CDR1 SGHVS and CDR2 FQNEAQ. The clonotype was recovered from a human donor who was the organ donor for an intestinal transplant. Material: unstimulated CD8+ T cells sorted from spleen or lymph node cells, obtained before transplant. The J gene is TRBJ1-2, the V gene TRBV7-8; 11 nucleotides match TRBD1. The CDR3 loop reads CASSPRRGQGGGYGYTF. The CDR3 nucleotides read TGTGCCAGCAGCCCACGCCGGGGACAGGGGGGAGGGTATGGCTACACCTTC.